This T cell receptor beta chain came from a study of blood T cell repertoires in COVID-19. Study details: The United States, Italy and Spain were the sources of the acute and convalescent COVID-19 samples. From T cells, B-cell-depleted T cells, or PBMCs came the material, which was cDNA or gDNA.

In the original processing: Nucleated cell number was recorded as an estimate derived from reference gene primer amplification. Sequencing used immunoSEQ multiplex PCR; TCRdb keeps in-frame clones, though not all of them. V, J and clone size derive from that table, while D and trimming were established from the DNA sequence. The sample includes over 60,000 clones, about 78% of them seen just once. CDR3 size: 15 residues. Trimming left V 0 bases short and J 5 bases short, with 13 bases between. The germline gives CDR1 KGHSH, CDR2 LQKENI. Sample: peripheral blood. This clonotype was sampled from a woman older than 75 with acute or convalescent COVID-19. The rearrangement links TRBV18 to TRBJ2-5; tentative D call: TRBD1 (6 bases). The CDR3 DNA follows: TGTGCCAGCTCACCACCGGGGCAGGGGTTGGAGACCCAGTACTTC. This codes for CASSPPGQGLETQYF.